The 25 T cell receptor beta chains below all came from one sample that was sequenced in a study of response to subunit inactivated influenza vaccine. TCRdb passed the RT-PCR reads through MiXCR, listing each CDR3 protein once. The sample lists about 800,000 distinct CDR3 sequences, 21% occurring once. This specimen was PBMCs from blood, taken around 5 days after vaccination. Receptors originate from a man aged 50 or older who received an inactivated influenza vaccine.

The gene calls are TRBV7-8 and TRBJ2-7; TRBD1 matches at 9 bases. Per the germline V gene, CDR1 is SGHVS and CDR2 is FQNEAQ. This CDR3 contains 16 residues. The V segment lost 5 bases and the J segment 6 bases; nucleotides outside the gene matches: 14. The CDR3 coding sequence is TGTGCCAGCAGCCGAAGCCGGGACAGGGCCGCCTCCGAGCAGTACTTC. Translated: CASSRSRDRAASEQYF.

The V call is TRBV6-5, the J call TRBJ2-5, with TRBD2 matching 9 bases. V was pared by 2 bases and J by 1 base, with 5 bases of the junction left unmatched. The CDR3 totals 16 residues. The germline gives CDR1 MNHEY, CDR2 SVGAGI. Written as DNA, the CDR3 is TGTGCCAGCAGTTACGGCCTAGCGGGAACCCAAGAGACCCAGTACTTC. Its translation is CASSYGLAGTQETQYF.

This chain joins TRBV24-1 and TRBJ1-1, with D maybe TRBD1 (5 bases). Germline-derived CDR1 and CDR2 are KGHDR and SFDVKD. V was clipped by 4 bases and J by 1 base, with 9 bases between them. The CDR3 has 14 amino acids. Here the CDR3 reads CATSEAGGNTEAFF. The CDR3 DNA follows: TGTGCCACCAGTGAGGCCGGGGGGAACACTGAAGCTTTCTTT.

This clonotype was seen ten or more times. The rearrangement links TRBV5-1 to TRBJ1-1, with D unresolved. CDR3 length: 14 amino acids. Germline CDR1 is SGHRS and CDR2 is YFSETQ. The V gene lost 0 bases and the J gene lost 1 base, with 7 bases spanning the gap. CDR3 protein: CASSLGAGNTEAFF. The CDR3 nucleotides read TGCGCCAGCAGCTTGGGTGCAGGGAACACTGAAGCTTTCTTT.

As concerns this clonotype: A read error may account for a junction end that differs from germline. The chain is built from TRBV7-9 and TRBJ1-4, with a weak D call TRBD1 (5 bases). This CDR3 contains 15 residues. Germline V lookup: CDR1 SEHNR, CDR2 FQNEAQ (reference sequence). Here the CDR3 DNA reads TGTGCCAGCAGCTTCGACAGCTACCTAACTGAAAAACTGCTTTTT. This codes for CASSFDSYLTEKLLF.

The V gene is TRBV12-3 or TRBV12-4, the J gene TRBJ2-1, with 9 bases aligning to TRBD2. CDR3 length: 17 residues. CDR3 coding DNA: TGTACCTGCAGTTTAGCGCTGACTAGCGGACATTACAATGAGCAGTTCTTC. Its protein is CTCSLALTSGHYNEQFF.

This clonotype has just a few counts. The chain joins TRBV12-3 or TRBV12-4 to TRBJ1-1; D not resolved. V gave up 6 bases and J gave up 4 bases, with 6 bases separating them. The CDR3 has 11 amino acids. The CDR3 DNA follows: TGTGCCAGCAGGCTGTCCACTGAAGCTTTCTTT. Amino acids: CASRLSTEAFF.

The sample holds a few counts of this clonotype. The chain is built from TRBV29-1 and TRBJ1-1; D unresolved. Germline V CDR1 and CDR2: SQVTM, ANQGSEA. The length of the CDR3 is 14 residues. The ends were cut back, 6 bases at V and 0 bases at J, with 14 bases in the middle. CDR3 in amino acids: CSVLGRLMNTEAFF. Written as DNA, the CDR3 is TGCAGCGTATTAGGACGCCTTATGAACACTGAAGCTTTCTTT.

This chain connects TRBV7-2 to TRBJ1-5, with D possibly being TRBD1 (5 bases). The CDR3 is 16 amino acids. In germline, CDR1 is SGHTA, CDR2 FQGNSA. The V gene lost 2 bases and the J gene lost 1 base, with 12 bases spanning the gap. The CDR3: CASSLSGSLSNQPQHF. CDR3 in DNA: TGTGCCAGCAGCTTATCAGGGTCCCTCAGCAATCAGCCCCAGCATTTT.

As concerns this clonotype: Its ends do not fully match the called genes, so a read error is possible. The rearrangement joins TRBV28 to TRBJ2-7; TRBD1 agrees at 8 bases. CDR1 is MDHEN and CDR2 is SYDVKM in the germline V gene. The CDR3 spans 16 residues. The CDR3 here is CASSTPSQGDSSEQYF. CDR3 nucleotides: TGTGCCAGCAGTACTCCCTCACAGGGGGATTCCTCCGAGCAGTACTTC.

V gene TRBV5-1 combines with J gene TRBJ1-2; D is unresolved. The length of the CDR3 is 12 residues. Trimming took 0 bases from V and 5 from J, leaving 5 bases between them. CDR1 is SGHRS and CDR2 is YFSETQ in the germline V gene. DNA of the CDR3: TGCGCCAGCAGCTTGGAACAGTATGGCTACACCTTC. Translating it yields CASSLEQYGYTF.

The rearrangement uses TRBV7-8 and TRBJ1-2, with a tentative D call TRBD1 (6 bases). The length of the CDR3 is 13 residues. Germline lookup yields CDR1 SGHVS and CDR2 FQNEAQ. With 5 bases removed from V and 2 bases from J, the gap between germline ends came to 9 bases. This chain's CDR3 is CASSHGQNYGYTF. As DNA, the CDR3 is TGTGCCAGCAGCCATGGACAGAACTATGGCTACACCTTC. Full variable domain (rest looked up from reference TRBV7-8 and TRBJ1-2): GAGVSQSPRYKVAKRGQDVALRCDPISGHVSLFWYQQALGQGPEFLTYFQNEAQLDKSGLPSDRFFAERPEGSVSTLKIQRTQQEDSAVYLCASSHGQNYGYTFGSGTRLTVV.

This CDR3 reads CASSQALLAYNEQFF. CDR3 DNA sequence: TGTGCCAGCAGCCAAGCGTTACTAGCCTACAATGAGCAGTTCTTC. The chain uses TRBV3-1 and TRBJ2-1; TRBD2 might be the D (5 bases). CDR1 is LGHDT and CDR2 is YNNKEL in the germline V gene (reference sequence). The CDR3 runs 15 residues. V was pared by 1 base and J by 2 bases, with 9 bases between.

The CDR3 nucleotides read TGTGCCAGCAGCTTGGTATGGCGGGAGGGCTACGAGCAGTACTTC. As protein: CASSLVWREGYEQYF. This chain links TRBV5-5 with TRBJ2-7; 9 positions match TRBD2. The ends lost 0 bases at V and 3 bases at J; junction bases unmatched: 4. CDR1 is SGHKS and CDR2 is YYEKEE in the germline V gene (reference sequence). The CDR3 is 15 amino acids.

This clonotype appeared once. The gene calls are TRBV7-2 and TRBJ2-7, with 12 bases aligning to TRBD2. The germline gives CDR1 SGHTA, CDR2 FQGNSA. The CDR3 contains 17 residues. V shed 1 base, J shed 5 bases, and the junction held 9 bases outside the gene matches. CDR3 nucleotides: TGTGCCAGCAGCTTAGGGCGGCTAGCGGGAGGGGCCCACGAGCAGTACTTC. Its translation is CASSLGRLAGGAHEQYF.

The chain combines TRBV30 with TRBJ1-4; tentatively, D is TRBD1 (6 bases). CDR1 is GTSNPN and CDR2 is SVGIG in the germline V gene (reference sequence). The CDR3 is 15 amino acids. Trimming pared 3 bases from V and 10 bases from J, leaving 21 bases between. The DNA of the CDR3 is TGTGCCTGGAGCGCCGGGGGGGGCGGGGGCGGAAAACTGTTTTTT. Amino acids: CAWSAGGGGGGKLFF. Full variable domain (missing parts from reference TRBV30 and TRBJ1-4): SQTIHQWPATLVQPVGSPLSLECTVEGTSNPNLYWYRQAAGRGLQLLFYSVGIGQISSEVPQNLSASRPQDRQFILSSKKLLLSDSGFYLCAWSAGGGGGGKLFFGSGTQLSVL.

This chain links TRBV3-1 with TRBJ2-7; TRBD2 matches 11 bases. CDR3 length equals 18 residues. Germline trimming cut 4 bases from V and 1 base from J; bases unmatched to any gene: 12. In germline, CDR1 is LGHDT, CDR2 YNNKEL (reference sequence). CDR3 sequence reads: CASSRFTGTSGESYEQYF. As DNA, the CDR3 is TGTGCCAGCAGCCGGTTTACCGGGACTAGCGGAGAGTCCTACGAGCAGTACTTC.

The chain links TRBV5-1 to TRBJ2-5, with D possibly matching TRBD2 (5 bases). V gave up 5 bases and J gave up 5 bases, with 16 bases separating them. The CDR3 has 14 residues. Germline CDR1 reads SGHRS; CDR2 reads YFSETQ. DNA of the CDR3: TGCGCCAGCAGAAGGTACTCGGGATATGAGACCCAGTACTTC. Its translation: CASRRYSGYETQYF.

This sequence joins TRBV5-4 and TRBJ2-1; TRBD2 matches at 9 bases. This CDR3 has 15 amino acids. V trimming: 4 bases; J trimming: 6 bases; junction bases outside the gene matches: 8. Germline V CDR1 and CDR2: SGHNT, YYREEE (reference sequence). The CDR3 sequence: CASSATSGSFNEQFF. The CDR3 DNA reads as TGTGCCAGCAGCGCGACTAGCGGATCATTCAATGAGCAGTTCTTC.

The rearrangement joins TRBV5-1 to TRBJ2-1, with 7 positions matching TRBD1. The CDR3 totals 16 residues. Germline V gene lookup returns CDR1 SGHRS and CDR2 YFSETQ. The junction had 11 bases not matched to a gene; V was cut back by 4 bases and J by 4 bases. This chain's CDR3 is CASSQTTGVGYNEQFF. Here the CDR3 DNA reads TGCGCCAGCAGCCAAACCACAGGGGTTGGTTACAATGAGCAGTTCTTC.

In nucleotides, the CDR3 is TGTGCCAGCAGCTTGGACCGCAATTACTACGAGCAGTACTTC. As protein: CASSLDRNYYEQYF. The rearrangement links TRBV7-2 to TRBJ2-7; D unresolved. The germline CDR1 and CDR2 sequences are SGHTA and FQGNSA. CDR3 length: 14 amino acids. The V and J ends lost 3 bases and 3 bases respectively, with 12 bases between them.

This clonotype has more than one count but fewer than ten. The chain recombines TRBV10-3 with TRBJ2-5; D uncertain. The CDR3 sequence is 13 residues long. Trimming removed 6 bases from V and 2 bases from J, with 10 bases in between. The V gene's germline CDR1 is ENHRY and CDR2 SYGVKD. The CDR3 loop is CAISRGEQETQYF. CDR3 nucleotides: TGTGCCATCAGCCGAGGCGAACAAGAGACCCAGTACTTC.

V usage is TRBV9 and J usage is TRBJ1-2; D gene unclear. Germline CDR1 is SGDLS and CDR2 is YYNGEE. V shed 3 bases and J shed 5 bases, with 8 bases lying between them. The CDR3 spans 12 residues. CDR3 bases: TGTGCCAGCAGCGGAATAAATTATGGCTACACCTTC. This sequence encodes CASSGINYGYTF.

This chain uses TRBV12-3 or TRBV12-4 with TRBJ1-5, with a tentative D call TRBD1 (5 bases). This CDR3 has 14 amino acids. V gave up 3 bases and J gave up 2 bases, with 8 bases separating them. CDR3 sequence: CASSFEQGNQPQHF. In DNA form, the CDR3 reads TGTGCCAGCAGTTTCGAACAGGGCAATCAGCCCCAGCATTTT.

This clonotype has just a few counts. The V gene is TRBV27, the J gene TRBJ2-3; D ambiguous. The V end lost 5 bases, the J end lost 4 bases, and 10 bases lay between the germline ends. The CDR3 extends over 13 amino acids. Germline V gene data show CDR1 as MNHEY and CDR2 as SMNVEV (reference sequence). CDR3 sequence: CASSPPLSDTQYF. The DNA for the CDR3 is TGTGCCAGCAGTCCCCCCTTATCAGATACGCAGTATTTT.